What follows are 8 T cell receptor beta chains derived from one specimen sequenced in a study of response to subunit inactivated influenza vaccine. A single record per CDR3 protein comes from TCRdb applying MiXCR to the RT-PCR reads. The repertoire holds a few hundred thousand distinct CDR3 sequences, with around a fifth as singletons. Sequencing used PBMCs from blood, obtained less than 22 months after vaccination. The source of these receptors is a man aged 45-69 years who received an inactivated influenza vaccine.

This chain connects TRBV20-1 to TRBJ1-3; possible D gene TRBD1, 5 bases. This CDR3 comprises 15 residues. Germline V gives CDR1 DFQATT, CDR2 SNEGSKA (reference sequence). Trimming stripped 6 bases from V and 2 bases from J, with 17 bases between. This CDR3 is CSARSRQPTGNTIYF. The CDR3 DNA reads TGCAGTGCCCGCTCCCGACAGCCAACTGGAAACACCATATATTTT.

There are a few counts of this clonotype. The V gene is TRBV7-2, the J gene TRBJ2-1, with TRBD1 identical over 9 bases. In germline, CDR1 is SGHTA, CDR2 FQGNSA. V dropped 6 bases and J dropped 3; count of bases not matched to a gene: 6. The CDR3 runs to 15 residues. CDR3 sequence: CASRLDRGSYNEQFF. DNA of the CDR3: TGTGCCAGCAGACTGGACAGGGGTAGCTACAATGAGCAGTTCTTC.

In this sample, this clonotype turned up many times. V is TRBV20-1 and J is TRBJ1-5; D perhaps matches TRBD1 (6 bases). Germline V lookup: CDR1 DFQATT, CDR2 SNEGSKA (reference sequence). This CDR3 is 14 amino acids long. Trimming stripped 6 bases from V and 6 bases from J, with 18 bases between. CDR3 region: CSASTYRDGQPQHF. CDR3 coding DNA: TGCAGTGCCTCGACTTACAGGGACGGTCAGCCCCAGCATTTT.

The chain carries TRBV5-1 and TRBJ2-2, with D maybe TRBD1 (5 bases). The CDR3 sequence is 16 residues long. CDR1 and CDR2 (germline): SGHRS, YFSETQ. V was clipped by 0 bases and J by 1 base, with 10 bases between them. The CDR3 protein is CASSLAPGKNTGELFF. In nucleotides, the CDR3 is TGCGCCAGCAGCTTGGCCCCAGGGAAGAACACCGGGGAGCTGTTTTTT.

This clonotype has a handful of counts. J is TRBJ1-1 and V is TRBV5-1; perhaps TRBD1 as D (5 bases). The germline V gene has CDR1 SGHRS and CDR2 YFSETQ. V dropped 4 bases and J dropped 5 bases, with 24 bases sitting between them. The CDR3 totals 17 residues. In DNA, the CDR3 is TGCGCCAGCAGCGTGGCTTTAAGCGGGGCGATCGGTACTGAAGCTTTCTTT. This gives the protein CASSVALSGAIGTEAFF.

Only a few counts were recorded for this clonotype. The chain is built from TRBV20-1 and TRBJ1-6; D possibly corresponds to TRBD1 (6 bases). The germline gives CDR1 DFQATT, CDR2 SNEGSKA (reference sequence). The CDR3 spans 15 residues. V was trimmed by 7 bases and J by 0 bases, leaving 13 bases between them. The CDR3 region is CSVRGRRSYNSPLHF. The CDR3 bases are TGCAGTGTACGGGGGCGGCGCTCCTATAATTCACCCCTCCACTTT.

The chain has TRBV14 and TRBJ2-7; D is unresolved. The germline V and J ends were trimmed by 1 base and 3 bases, with 7 bases remaining between them. This CDR3 spans 13 amino acids. Germline assignment: CDR1 SGHDN and CDR2 FVKESK. This CDR3 reads CASSQAGVYEQYF. In DNA form, the CDR3 reads TGTGCCAGCAGCCAAGCAGGAGTCTACGAGCAGTACTTC.

The rearrangement joins TRBV5-1 to TRBJ2-2, with TRBD2 matching over 7 bases. The CDR3 length is 13 residues. The V and J ends lost 7 bases and 3 bases, in that order; junction bases with no gene match: 3. Germline CDR1 and CDR2: SGHRS and YFSETQ. This CDR3 is CASRLADTGELFF. CDR3 coding DNA: TGCGCCAGCCGGCTAGCGGACACCGGGGAGCTGTTTTTT. Complete variable domain (other parts from reference TRBV5-1 and TRBJ2-2): KAGVTQTPRYLIKTRGQQVTLSCSPISGHRSVSWYQQTPGQGLQFLFEYFSETQRNKGNFPGRFSGRQFSNSRSEMNVSTLELGDSALYLCASRLADTGELFFGEGSRLTVL.